The next 26 T cell receptor beta chains were all read from a single sample in a study of Graves' ophthalmopathy and Graves' hyperthyroidism. Amplified material comprised TCR beta CDR3 regions derived from RNA transcripts. The workflow started with a first-round RT-PCR run with HTBI primers and then moved on to a second-round multiplex PCR. TCRdb used MiXCR to reprocess the multiplex PCR reads, holding one entry per CDR3 protein. The repertoire holds approximately 700,000 distinct CDR3 sequences, with 35% to 50% as singletons. The sequencing sample was made of peripheral blood. These receptors were obtained from an adult man with Graves' ophthalmopathy.

This clonotype was seen once. The chain joins TRBV9 to TRBJ2-7, with 7 bases fitting TRBD1. The CDR3 is made up of 15 amino acids. Losses at the gene ends were 2 bases for V and 0 bases for J; bases not matched to a gene: 5. Germline V gene data show CDR1 as SGDLS and CDR2 as YYNGEE. The DNA of the CDR3 is TGTGCCAGCAGCGTCGGACAGGATCGCTCCTACGAGCAGTACTTC. Translated: CASSVGQDRSYEQYF. The full variable domain, with the rest looked up from reference TRBV9 and TRBJ2-7, is DSGVTQTPKHLITATGQRVTLRCSPRSGDLSVYWYQQSLDQGLQFLIQYYNGEERAKGNILERFSAQQFPDLHSELNLSSLELGDSALYFCASSVGQDRSYEQYFGPGTRLTVT.

The genes are TRBV6-5 and TRBJ1-1; D is perhaps TRBD1 (6 bases). The germline V gene encodes CDR1 MNHEY and CDR2 SVGAGI. V lost 1 base to trimming and J lost 0 bases, with 15 bases between them. The CDR3 covers 17 residues. The CDR3 nucleotides are TGTGCCAGCAGTTACTTAAACAGGGCTCCTATGAACACTGAAGCTTTCTTT. Protein sequence: CASSYLNRAPMNTEAFF.

This clonotype has only a few counts. The chain is built from TRBV19 and TRBJ2-7; 7 positions agree with TRBD1. Per the germline V gene, CDR1 is LNHDA and CDR2 is SQIVND (reference sequence). The length of the CDR3 is 14 residues. The trim removed 3 bases at V and 0 bases at J, leaving 2 bases unmatched. This chain's CDR3 is CASSMGQNSYEQYF. In DNA, the CDR3 is TGTGCCAGTAGTATGGGACAGAACTCCTACGAGCAGTACTTC.

The genes are TRBV20-1 and TRBJ1-1, with 8 bases lining up with TRBD1. Germline V gene data show CDR1 as DFQATT and CDR2 as SNEGSKA (reference sequence). CDR3 length equals 19 residues. V dropped 1 base and J dropped 4; count of bases not matched to a gene: 20. The CDR3 region has the DNA TGCAGTGCTAGAGTTCAAGATAGGGACAGGTTTGTGTCTCGCACTGAAGCTTTCTTT. Its protein is CSARVQDRDRFVSRTEAFF.

The V gene is TRBV15, the J gene TRBJ2-5; 14 bases agree with TRBD2. J gave up 5 bases and V 4 bases, and 9 bases lay outside the gene matches. The CDR3 has 17 residues. Germline V gene data show CDR1 as LNHNV and CDR2 as YYDKDF (reference sequence). The CDR3 DNA follows: TGTGCCACCAGCACCCGACTAGCGGGAGGGGATCACGAGACCCAGTACTTC. It translates to CATSTRLAGGDHETQYF.

The chain uses TRBV12-3 or TRBV12-4 and TRBJ1-5; 8 bases align to TRBD1. Trimming cost V 3 bases and J 5 bases; bases outside gene matches: 6. This CDR3 comprises 15 residues. The CDR3 sequence: CASSLRGQVYQPQHF. CDR3 DNA: TGTGCCAGCAGTTTGAGGGGACAGGTTTATCAGCCCCAGCATTTT.

This clonotype was counted at least ten times. This sequence joins TRBV5-6 and TRBJ1-1; tentative D call: TRBD1 (5 bases). The CDR3 sequence is 14 residues long. Germline values: CDR1 SGHDT, CDR2 YYEEEE. V lost 3 bases and J lost 9, with 18 bases in between. The CDR3 protein is CASSSTGVGWQAFF. Here the CDR3 DNA reads TGTGCCAGCAGCTCCACAGGAGTAGGGTGGCAAGCTTTCTTT.

This clonotype was seen only once. V usage is TRBV2 and J usage is TRBJ2-7, with 10 bases lining up with TRBD1. The CDR3 totals 14 residues. Germline V gene data show CDR1 as SNHLY and CDR2 as FYNNEI. J gave up 6 bases and V 5 bases, and 7 bases lay outside the gene matches. The CDR3 DNA reads TGTGCCAGCAGTTCTCCGACAGGGGGCGGCGAGCAGTACTTC. Protein: CASSSPTGGGEQYF.

This clonotype was seen at least ten times. The chain has TRBV2 and TRBJ1-4; D not resolved. This CDR3 comprises 11 residues. Trimming removed 7 bases from V and 15 bases from J, with 15 bases in between. The V gene's germline CDR1 is SNHLY and CDR2 FYNNEI. In DNA, the CDR3 is TGTGCCAGCACCGTAGGGTATCGCATGTTTTTT. Translated: CASTVGYRMFF.

This clonotype was seen at least ten times. The rearrangement joins TRBV7-3 to TRBJ2-5; the D gene could be TRBD1 or TRBD2 (7 bases each). This CDR3 has 16 residues. Per the germline V gene, CDR1 is SGHTA and CDR2 is FQGTGA. V lost 5 bases and J 5 bases, leaving 21 bases between the germline ends. The CDR3 loop is CASSPTGAGEEETQYF. The CDR3 bases are TGTGCCAGCAGCCCCACAGGGGCGGGGGAGGAGGAGACCCAGTACTTC.

This clonotype was counted at least ten times. The chain carries TRBV15 and TRBJ2-7, with D possibly matching TRBD1 (5 bases). V shed 3 bases and J shed 5 bases, with 11 bases lying between them. The germline gives CDR1 LNHNV, CDR2 YYDKDF (reference sequence). This CDR3 spans 13 amino acids. The CDR3 here is CATSRQGTDEQYF. CDR3 coding DNA: TGTGCCACCAGCAGGCAGGGAACCGACGAGCAGTACTTC.

The chain has TRBV5-1 and TRBJ2-2; D ambiguous. Germline V gene sequence: CDR1 SGHRS, CDR2 YFSETQ. V was shortened by 5 bases and J by 5 bases, with 10 bases between the two germline ends. This CDR3 spans 13 amino acids. The CDR3 nucleotides are TGCGCCAGCAGTGGTGACGGGACCGGGGAGCTGTTTTTT. This encodes CASSGDGTGELFF.

This clonotype has just a few counts. The chain carries TRBV25-1 and TRBJ1-6; 7 bases map to TRBD1. Germline lookup yields CDR1 MGHDK and CDR2 SYGVNS. V was pared by 5 bases and J by 13 bases, with 11 bases of the junction left unmatched. The CDR3 totals 14 residues. The CDR3 protein is CASSPGGLGQPLHF. In DNA form, the CDR3 reads TGTGCCAGCAGTCCCGGGGGGTTGGGACAGCCCCTCCACTTT.

This clonotype showed up just a few times. The chain links TRBV7-9 to TRBJ2-7; D unresolved. Germline V gene sequence: CDR1 SEHNR, CDR2 FQNEAQ (reference sequence). Trimming cost V 5 bases and J 4 bases, with 15 bases left between them. There are 14 residues in the CDR3. In DNA, the CDR3 is TGTGCCAGCAGCCCCCCCGGAGTTTGGTACGAGCAGTACTTC. Its translation: CASSPPGVWYEQYF.

This clonotype was picked up one time. This rearrangement joins TRBV24-1 to TRBJ1-5; D might be TRBD1 (5 bases). This CDR3 region has 13 residues. Trimming stripped 8 bases from V and 8 bases from J, with 15 bases between. Germline lookup yields CDR1 KGHDR and CDR2 SFDVKD. CDR3 bases: TGTGCCACCACCGGGAAGGGGAGGAAGCCCCAGCATTTT. Translating it yields CATTGKGRKPQHF.

For this clonotype: A much bigger clone sits one base away, suggesting this may be a read error. The gene calls are TRBV29-1 and TRBJ2-5; weak D call: TRBD1 (5 bases). The V and J ends lost 7 bases and 0 bases respectively, with 9 bases between them. CDR1 is SQVTM and CDR2 is ANQGSEA in the germline V gene. The CDR3 has 12 residues. CDR3 sequence (DNA): TGCAGCGACGACAGTAACCAAGAGACCCAGTACTTC. It specifies CSDDSNQETQYF.

The V call is TRBV12-3 or TRBV12-4, the J call TRBJ1-1; 7 bases line up with TRBD1. The CDR3 has 16 residues. The trim removed 5 bases at V and 0 bases at J, leaving 9 bases unmatched. As DNA, the CDR3 is TGTGCCAGCAGTCCCGGGATGACAGGGATGAACACTGAAGCTTTCTTT. This encodes CASSPGMTGMNTEAFF.

This chain connects TRBV20-1 to TRBJ2-7, with 10 bases lining up with TRBD2. Unmatched junction bases numbered 6, after V lost 0 bases and J lost 4 bases. The germline gives CDR1 DFQATT, CDR2 SNEGSKA (reference sequence). The CDR3 extends over 15 amino acids. CDR3 DNA: TGCAGTGCTAGAGATCTAGCGGGAGTCGTTTACGAGCAGTACTTC. It encodes CSARDLAGVVYEQYF.

The rearrangement uses TRBV2 and TRBJ2-7; possibly TRBD1 for D (5 bases). Germline V CDR1 and CDR2: SNHLY, FYNNEI. Trimming stripped 5 bases from V and 7 bases from J, with 18 bases between. The length of the CDR3 is 14 residues. The CDR3 DNA reads as TGTGCCAGCAGTTACGATCAACACAGGTGGGAGCAGTACTTC. This gives the protein CASSYDQHRWEQYF.

J is TRBJ2-7 and V is TRBV2; unclear D gene. Trimming pared 6 bases from V and 4 bases from J, leaving 13 bases between. The CDR3 totals 13 residues. The germline CDR1 and CDR2 sequences are SNHLY and FYNNEI. For the CDR3, the DNA is TGTGCCAGCAGCTTCTCAGTTGGGTACGAGCAGTACTTC. Amino acid sequence: CASSFSVGYEQYF.

This clonotype was recorded many times. The rearrangement uses TRBV4-3 and TRBJ2-5, with TRBD2 identical over 9 bases. J gave up 7 bases and V 0 bases, and 9 bases lay outside the gene matches. Germline CDR1 LGHNA, CDR2 YSLEER. The CDR3 is 16 residues long. CDR3 in amino acids: CASSQDRAGGMRTQYF. CDR3 in DNA: TGCGCCAGCAGCCAAGATCGAGCGGGAGGAATGAGGACCCAGTACTTC.

This clonotype appeared many times. The chain is built from TRBV15 and TRBJ1-5; 8 nucleotides agree with TRBD1. The CDR3 is made up of 14 amino acids. CDR1 and CDR2 (germline): LNHNV, YYDKDF (reference sequence). Trimming at V came to 5 bases and at J to 7 bases, leaving 7 bases not matched to a gene. In DNA form, the CDR3 reads TGTGCCACCAGCGTCCAGGGGGCCGAGCAGCCCCAGCATTTT. Its translation is CATSVQGAEQPQHF.

This clonotype has a count of ten or more. CDR3 in amino acids: CSVRQGSGANVLTF. In DNA, the CDR3 is TGCAGCGTCCGACAGGGCTCTGGGGCCAACGTCCTGACTTTC. The chain employs TRBV29-1 and TRBJ2-6, with TRBD1 identical over 7 bases. V dropped 6 bases and J dropped 0; count of bases not matched to a gene: 2. The CDR3 has 14 amino acids. Germline V gene sequence: CDR1 SQVTM, CDR2 ANQGSEA.

This clonotype was counted only a few times. The rearrangement joins TRBV19 to TRBJ2-5; a weak D match, TRBD1 (6 bases). The CDR3 length is 15 residues. The V end lost 5 bases, the J end lost 5 bases, and 18 bases lay between the germline ends. Germline values: CDR1 LNHDA, CDR2 SQIVND (reference sequence). Here the CDR3 reads CASSSPDRAPETQYF. CDR3 DNA sequence: TGTGCCAGTAGTTCACCGGACAGAGCTCCGGAGACCCAGTACTTC.

This clonotype appeared a few times. The CDR3 DNA is TGTGCCAGTAGACGAGGAGGAACTGAAGCTTTCTTT. Protein sequence: CASRRGGTEAFF. The rearrangement uses TRBV2 and TRBJ1-1; D ambiguous. Trimming pared 9 bases from V and 5 bases from J, leaving 13 bases between. Germline lookup yields CDR1 SNHLY and CDR2 FYNNEI. The CDR3 sequence is 12 residues long.

This clonotype appeared many times. The chain is built from TRBV15 and TRBJ1-2, with 12 bases aligning to TRBD1. CDR1 LNHNV and CDR2 YYDKDF come from the germline V gene (reference sequence). The trim removed 0 bases at V and 5 bases at J, leaving 4 bases unmatched. The CDR3 contains 16 residues. The CDR3 coding sequence is TGTGCCACCAGCAGAGATGGGACAGGGGGCCGGTATGGCTACACCTTC. It codes for CATSRDGTGGRYGYTF.